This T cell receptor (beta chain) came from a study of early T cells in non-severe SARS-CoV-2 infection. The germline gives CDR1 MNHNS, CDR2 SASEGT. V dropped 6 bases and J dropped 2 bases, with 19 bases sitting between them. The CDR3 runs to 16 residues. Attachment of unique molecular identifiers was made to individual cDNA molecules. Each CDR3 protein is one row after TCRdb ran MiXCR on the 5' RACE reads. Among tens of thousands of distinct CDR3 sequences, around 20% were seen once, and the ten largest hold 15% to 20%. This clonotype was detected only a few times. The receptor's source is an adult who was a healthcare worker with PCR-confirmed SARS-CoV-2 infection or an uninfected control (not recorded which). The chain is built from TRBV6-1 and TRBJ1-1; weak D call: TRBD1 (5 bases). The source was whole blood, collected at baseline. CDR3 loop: CASRTQPQGFNTEAFF. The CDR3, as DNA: TGTGCCAGCAGGACTCAACCTCAGGGATTCAACACTGAAGCTTTCTTT.